These 28 T cell receptor beta chains were all obtained from the same sample, sequenced in a study of CD8+ T cells in alopecia areata (dated by TCRdb to between 2017 and 2018). The sample's time point label is to be understood as: baseline before oral tofacitinib. Libraries were prepared through the immunoSEQ multiplex PCR assay. RNA was extracted from all samples and reverse transcribed into cDNA, which served as template for TCR sequencing. Entries here come from immuneACCESS through TCRdb and include only in-frame sequences with V and J called. Some clones fail to appear in such tables; in the studies checked, an unresolved V gene covers under half of the shortfall, and the cause of the remainder is unknown. The sample contains roughly 180,000 clones, roughly 59% of them found a single time. The leading ten clones occupy 1.5% to 2% of the sample. The sequences come from CD4+ T cells sorted from blood, collected at week 0. The receptors were sampled from a human donor with alopecia areata.

The chain couples TRBV5-1 to TRBJ2-5; 13 positions agree with TRBD2. CDR1 and CDR2 from the germline V gene are SGHRS and YFSETQ. The CDR3 loop spans 15 amino acids. V lost 4 bases and J lost 5; bases outside the gene matches: 5. DNA for the CDR3: TGCGCCAGCAGCCCAGGACTAGCGGGGGTGGAGACCCAGTACTTC. Its protein product is CASSPGLAGVETQYF.

The chain links TRBV25-1 to TRBJ2-2; D is possibly TRBD1 or TRBD2 (5 bases each). Trimming stripped 5 bases from V and 4 bases from J, with 14 bases between. The CDR3 is 15 amino acids. CDR1 and CDR2 (germline): MGHDK, SYGVNS. The CDR3 DNA follows: TGTGCCAGCAGTTCCGGGGCGCCCCGCACCGGGGAGCTGTTTTTT. Protein sequence: CASSSGAPRTGELFF.

This clone has only a few counts. V usage is TRBV29-1 and J usage is TRBJ2-6; tentative D call: TRBD1 (5 bases). The V gene lost 0 bases and the J gene lost 4 bases, with 22 bases spanning the gap. The CDR3 runs to 19 residues. Germline-derived CDR1 and CDR2 are SQVTM and ANQGSEA. CDR3 DNA sequence: TGCAGCGTTGAAGATCTCAGGGTGCGAACCGGCTCGGGGGCCAACGTCCTGACTTTC. Encoded protein: CSVEDLRVRTGSGANVLTF.

Only a few counts were recorded for this clone. The chain joins TRBV29-1 to TRBJ2-3; D is unresolved. The V and J ends lost 5 bases and 14 bases respectively, with 11 bases between them. Germline CDR1 SQVTM, CDR2 ANQGSEA. The CDR3 extends over 9 amino acids. The CDR3 reads CSVSDSRYF. The CDR3, as DNA: TGCAGCGTTAGTGACTCTCGGTATTTT.

The chain combines TRBV5-1 with TRBJ1-1; D may be TRBD1 (5 bases). Germline assignment: CDR1 SGHRS and CDR2 YFSETQ. CDR3 size: 15 residues. V lost 0 bases and J 1 base, leaving 10 bases between the germline ends. Here the CDR3 DNA reads TGCGCCAGCAGCTTGGAGGGACCACGGAACACTGAAGCTTTCTTT. Amino acid sequence: CASSLEGPRNTEAFF.

This chain links TRBV29-1 with TRBJ1-4; 8 nucleotides agree with TRBD1. J lost 8 bases, V lost 3 bases, and 11 bases had no gene match. Germline assignment: CDR1 SQVTM and CDR2 ANQGSEA. The CDR3 is 15 amino acids. CDR3 DNA: TGCAGCGTTGAGGTGGAGGACAGGGAAGCGGAAAAACTGTTTTTT. This sequence encodes CSVEVEDREAEKLFF.

This rearrangement joins TRBV15 to TRBJ2-7; D might be TRBD1 (6 bases). CDR1 is LNHNV and CDR2 is YYDKDF in the germline V gene (reference sequence). The ends were cut back, 4 bases at V and 3 bases at J, with 16 bases in the middle. The CDR3 loop spans 15 amino acids. The CDR3 sequence is CATSTPAGVSYEQYF. DNA for the CDR3: TGTGCCACCAGCACCCCGGCAGGGGTGAGCTACGAGCAGTACTTC.

The gene calls are TRBV11-2 and TRBJ2-7, with 8 bases aligning to TRBD1. The CDR3 length is 15 residues. Germline V gene lookup returns CDR1 SGHAT and CDR2 FQNNGV. J was trimmed by 6 bases and V by 1 base; bases with no gene match: 8. The CDR3 DNA reads TGTGCCAGCAGCTTAGCCGGACAGGGAGTGTTCGAGCAGTACTTC. Its protein is CASSLAGQGVFEQYF.

This sequence joins TRBV10-3 and TRBJ2-1, with D perhaps matching TRBD2 (5 bases). CDR1 and CDR2 from the germline V gene are ENHRY and SYGVKD. The V and J ends lost 2 bases and 9 bases respectively, with 14 bases between them. The CDR3 contains 14 residues. The CDR3: CAISEARSGVEQFF. DNA for the CDR3: TGTGCCATCAGTGAGGCGCGCTCCGGGGTTGAGCAGTTCTTC.

The V gene is TRBV6-1, the J gene TRBJ1-6; D gene uncertain. Germline CDR1 reads MNHNS; CDR2 reads SASEGT. The germline V and J ends were trimmed by 6 bases and 5 bases, with 11 bases remaining between them. The CDR3 contains 14 residues. The CDR3 here is CASRARIDNSPLHF. The CDR3 region has the DNA TGTGCCAGCAGAGCAAGAATCGATAATTCACCCCTCCACTTT.

The rearrangement links TRBV5-6 to TRBJ2-4; 7 bases align to TRBD1. Germline CDR1 is SGHDT and CDR2 is YYEEEE. The CDR3 is made up of 18 amino acids. V was pared by 0 bases and J by 1 base, with 10 bases of the junction left unmatched. The CDR3 coding sequence is TGTGCCAGCAGCTTGGCAACAGGGGTGTTCGGGGCCAAAAACATTCAGTACTTC. Its protein product is CASSLATGVFGAKNIQYF.

This clone has only a few counts. The V gene is TRBV2, the J gene TRBJ2-2; possibly TRBD2 for D (6 bases). This CDR3 spans 13 amino acids. The germline V gene encodes CDR1 SNHLY and CDR2 FYNNEI. Between the trimmed V and J ends, which lost 8 bases and 4 bases, there was a span of 11 bases. CDR3 nucleotides: TGTGCCAGCGGGGCGGGGCCCACCGGGGAGCTGTTTTTT. Protein: CASGAGPTGELFF.

This clone has a handful of counts. Here the CDR3 reads CASSDSEYYEQYF. CDR3 nucleotides: TGTGCCAGCAGTGATTCAGAATACTACGAGCAGTACTTC. V and J are TRBV2 and TRBJ2-7; D gene ambiguous. CDR1 SNHLY and CDR2 FYNNEI come from the germline V gene. V shed 3 bases and J shed 3 bases, with 9 bases lying between them. This CDR3 is 13 amino acids long.

V is TRBV27 and J is TRBJ1-3; D is unresolved. Germline CDR1 and CDR2: MNHEY and SMNVEV (reference sequence). Trimming removed 4 bases at V and 4 bases at J, with 11 bases between. The CDR3 extends over 14 amino acids. The CDR3 protein is CASSSGVIGNTIYF. The CDR3 nucleotides are TGTGCCAGCAGTTCGGGTGTAATCGGAAACACCATATATTTT.

The V call is TRBV29-1, the J call TRBJ2-2, with 7 bases fitting TRBD1. CDR1 and CDR2 from the germline V gene are SQVTM and ANQGSEA. This CDR3 comprises 12 residues. V lost 7 bases to trimming and J lost 6 bases; unmatched junction nucleotides: 5. For the CDR3, the DNA is TGCAGCGGGGCGACAGGGCCCGGGGAGCTGTTTTTT. Its translation is CSGATGPGELFF.

The J gene is TRBJ1-2, the V gene TRBV28; tentatively, D is TRBD1 (5 bases). The CDR3 length is 13 residues. Germline V lookup: CDR1 MDHEN, CDR2 SYDVKM. The ends were cut back, 8 bases at V and 3 bases at J, with 13 bases in the middle. CDR3 DNA sequence: TGTGCCAGCTTGGAGGGGAGGGACTATGGCTACACCTTC. This codes for CASLEGRDYGYTF.

V and J are TRBV11-3 and TRBJ1-6; D not certain. The germline CDR1 and CDR2 sequences are SGHNT and YENEEA. The V end lost 1 base, the J end lost 9 bases, and 4 bases lay between the germline ends. There are 12 residues in the CDR3. The CDR3 DNA sequence: TGTGCCAGCAGCTTAGCCTTTTCACCCCTCCACTTT. Protein sequence: CASSLAFSPLHF.

This clone was seen a handful of times. The same CDR3 is also encoded by other DNA sequences in this sample. The chain combines TRBV5-1 with TRBJ2-5, with TRBD2 as a possible D gene (6 bases). Germline V lookup: CDR1 SGHRS, CDR2 YFSETQ. This CDR3 is 14 amino acids long. Trimming removed 2 bases from V and 2 bases from J, with 10 bases in between. CDR3 nucleotides: TGCGCCAGCAGCTTCGGGGGAACGCAAGAGACCCAGTACTTC. Translating gives CASSFGGTQETQYF. Based on the CDR3 plus reference TRBV5-1 and TRBJ2-5, the full variable domain is KAGVTQTPRYLIKTRGQQVTLSCSPISGHRSVSWYQQTPGQGLQFLFEYFSETQRNKGNFPGRFSGRQFSNSRSEMNVSTLELGDSALYLCASSFGGTQETQYFGPGTRLLVL.

In DNA form, the CDR3 reads TGTGCCAGCAGCAGCGGACAGGAGATGGGCTACACCTTC. Amino acids: CASSSGQEMGYTF. J is TRBJ1-2 and V is TRBV5-6; TRBD1 aligns across 7 bases. The CDR3 is made up of 13 amino acids. J was trimmed by 8 bases and V by 4 bases; bases with no gene match: 8. Germline values: CDR1 SGHDT, CDR2 YYEEEE.

The chain uses TRBV7-2 and TRBJ2-1; D is possibly TRBD1 (5 bases). Germline assignment: CDR1 SGHTA and CDR2 FQGNSA. Between the trimmed V and J ends, which lost 1 base and 11 bases, there was a span of 9 bases. This CDR3 has 12 amino acids. This chain's CDR3 is CASSLERTQQFF. The CDR3 DNA follows: TGTGCCAGCAGCTTAGAAAGGACACAGCAGTTCTTC. Based on the CDR3 plus reference TRBV7-2 and TRBJ2-1, the full variable domain is GAGVSQSPSNKVTEKGKDVELRCDPISGHTALYWYRQSLGQGLEFLIYFQGNSAPDKSGLPSDRFSAERTGGSVSTLTIQRTQQEDSAVYLCASSLERTQQFFGPGTRLTVL.

This clone was found a few times. CDR3 nucleotides: TGTGCCTGGAACCCTGGCGGGAATGCCAATGAGCAGTTCTTC. It specifies CAWNPGGNANEQFF. The chain has TRBV30 and TRBJ2-1, with D tentatively TRBD2 (6 bases). CDR1 is GTSNPN, CDR2 SVGIG, per germline (reference sequence). This CDR3 region has 14 residues. V dropped 4 bases and J dropped 6 bases, with 16 bases sitting between them.

J is TRBJ2-1 and V is TRBV7-2; no reliable D call. V was cut by 2 bases and J by 2 bases, with 13 bases left in between. The CDR3 extends over 16 amino acids. The germline gives CDR1 SGHTA, CDR2 FQGNSA. The CDR3 protein is CASSLKVGLPYNEQFF. CDR3 nucleotides: TGTGCCAGCAGCTTAAAGGTCGGGTTACCCTACAATGAGCAGTTCTTC.

This chain links TRBV11-2 with TRBJ2-7; the match to TRBD1 covers 8 bases. J gave up 7 bases and V 0 bases, and 8 bases lay outside the gene matches. The CDR3 sequence is 15 residues long. Germline CDR1 reads SGHAT; CDR2 reads FQNNGV. This CDR3 is CASSLDNRGLLEQYF. The CDR3 coding sequence is TGTGCCAGCAGCTTAGACAACAGGGGGTTATTGGAGCAGTACTTC.

This clone was observed a few times. V is TRBV29-1 and J is TRBJ2-1, with D maybe TRBD1 (5 bases). Trimming left V 7 bases short and J 7 bases short, with 20 bases between. The CDR3 sequence is 14 residues long. Germline values: CDR1 SQVTM, CDR2 ANQGSEA. CDR3 region: CSARNRITGNEQFF. Written as DNA, the CDR3 is TGCAGCGCAAGAAATCGTATTACAGGTAATGAGCAGTTCTTC.

V gene TRBV9 combines with J gene TRBJ2-5; D gene uncertain. V gave up 0 bases and J gave up 7 bases, with 13 bases separating them. Germline values: CDR1 SGDLS, CDR2 YYNGEE. CDR3 length: 14 residues. The CDR3 DNA follows: TGTGCCAGCAGCGTAGAAGAATGGGGAAGGACCCAGTACTTC. It codes for CASSVEEWGRTQYF. Using reference TRBV9 and TRBJ2-5 for the parts outside the CDR3, the full variable domain is DSGVTQTPKHLITATGQRVTLRCSPRSGDLSVYWYQQSLDQGLQFLIQYYNGEERAKGNILERFSAQQFPDLHSELNLSSLELGDSALYFCASSVEEWGRTQYFGPGTRLLVL.

This clone occurred a few times. The chain carries TRBV2 and TRBJ2-1; possibly TRBD2 for D (5 bases). V was cut by 7 bases and J by 10 bases, with 14 bases left in between. The V gene's germline CDR1 is SNHLY and CDR2 FYNNEI. The CDR3 has 12 amino acids. CDR3 nucleotides: TGTGCCAGCAAGGGAGTAGCGCAGGAGCAGTTCTTC. This gives the protein CASKGVAQEQFF.

This chain links TRBV14 with TRBJ2-5; D may be TRBD1 (5 bases). The germline V gene has CDR1 SGHDN and CDR2 FVKESK. The CDR3 runs 15 residues. V lost 5 bases and J 0 bases, leaving 13 bases between the germline ends. The CDR3 DNA reads TGTGCCAGCAGCTACAGACAGCAACACCAAGAGACCCAGTACTTC. Translated: CASSYRQQHQETQYF.

The chain combines TRBV7-8 with TRBJ2-5, with TRBD1 as a possible D gene (5 bases). CDR1 SGHVS and CDR2 FQNEAQ come from the germline V gene. V was pared by 4 bases and J by 2 bases, with 5 bases between. The CDR3 length is 12 residues. Written as DNA, the CDR3 is TGTGCCAGCAGCTGGACACAAGAGACCCAGTACTTC. This sequence encodes CASSWTQETQYF.